This passage covers 2 T cell receptor beta chains from one sample sequenced in a study of T cell responses to AZD1222 COVID-19 vaccine. Clones were read by immunoSEQ multiplex PCR, and TCRdb kept only the in-frame ones, dropping some. Of 100,000 to 150,000 clones listed, just over 85% are singletons. Specimen: peripheral blood, collected on day 0 of AZD1222 vaccination. The origin of the receptors is an adult in good health.

The chain recombines TRBV12-5 with TRBJ2-1; 9 bases align to TRBD2. There are 15 residues in the CDR3. CDR1 and CDR2 from the germline V gene are LGHNT and FRNRAP. The V gene end was trimmed by 7 bases and the J gene end by 5 bases; junction bases not matched to a gene: 9. CDR3 nucleotides: TGTGCTAGTGTCGACCGCGGGAGGGGGGACAATGAGCAGTTCTTC. Translating gives CASVDRGRGDNEQFF.

This rearrangement joins TRBV5-4 to TRBJ1-4; D is perhaps TRBD1 (6 bases). The V gene's germline CDR1 is SGHNT and CDR2 YYREEE (reference sequence). V gave up 3 bases and J gave up 13 bases, with 13 bases separating them. This CDR3 has 12 residues. CDR3 nucleotides: TGTGCCAGCAGCTCACCGGGACAAGCACTGTTTTTT. Its translation: CASSSPGQALFF. Using reference TRBV5-4 and TRBJ1-4 for the parts outside the CDR3, the full variable domain is ETGVTQSPTHLIKTRGQQVTLRCSSQSGHNTVSWYQQALGQGPQFIFQYYREEENGRGNFPPRFSGLQFPNYSSELNVNALELDDSALYLCASSSPGQALFFGSGTQLSVL.